A single sample is the source of the 30 T cell receptor beta chains below, sequenced in a study of identical twins. TCRdb reprocessed the 5' RACE reads with MiXCR, giving one entry per CDR3 protein. The sample carries around 250,000 distinct CDR3 sequences, 9.5% to 15% recorded once. This sample was shared with a second study, whose subject was yellow fever vaccine responses in identical twins.

Sequencing was performed on memory (CD45RO+) T cells sorted from blood. These receptors were collected from a woman aged 18 to 35 in good health.

The rearrangement joins TRBV30 to TRBJ1-3, with D possibly TRBD1 on 5 matching bases. Trimming stripped 0 bases from V and 2 bases from J, with 14 bases between. This CDR3 contains 16 residues. Germline V gene data show CDR1 as GTSNPN and CDR2 as SVGIG (reference sequence). The CDR3 DNA follows: TGTGCCTGGAGTGTATGGGGGATGGGAGCTGGAAACACCATATATTTT. Protein sequence: CAWSVWGMGAGNTIYF.

This clonotype turned up a few times. CDR3 region: CASSPVRWDTGELFF. The DNA of the CDR3 is TGCGCCAGCAGCCCCGTCCGGTGGGACACCGGGGAGCTGTTTTTT. The V gene is TRBV5-1, the J gene TRBJ2-2; the D is unclear. This CDR3 region has 15 residues. V dropped 4 bases and J dropped 3 bases, with 13 bases sitting between them. The germline CDR1 and CDR2 sequences are SGHRS and YFSETQ.

This clonotype was seen many times. The rearrangement links TRBV12-3 or TRBV12-4 to TRBJ2-2; TRBD1 matches 7 bases. The CDR3 has 15 residues. Unmatched junction bases numbered 7, after V lost 7 bases and J lost 2 bases. DNA of the CDR3: TGTGCCAGCATAACCGGGACAGACAACACCGGGGAGCTGTTTTTT. This encodes CASITGTDNTGELFF.

The table lists this clonotype with many counts. This chain links TRBV15 with TRBJ1-4, with a possible D match to TRBD1 (5 bases). The germline V gene has CDR1 LNHNV and CDR2 YYDKDF (reference sequence). V gave up 8 bases and J gave up 4 bases, with 17 bases separating them. This CDR3 has 15 residues. The CDR3 nucleotides read TGTGCCACCCGTGGGGACCGCCTGGTTAATGAAAAACTGTTTTTT. Protein: CATRGDRLVNEKLFF.

This clonotype was counted many times. The chain couples TRBV14 to TRBJ2-1; possibly TRBD2 for D (5 bases). Germline-derived CDR1 and CDR2 are SGHDN and FVKESK. Trimming cost V 0 bases and J 6 bases, with 15 bases left between them. The CDR3 covers 16 residues. The CDR3 protein is CASSQDLVGAGNEQFF. The CDR3 DNA sequence: TGTGCCAGCAGCCAAGATCTTGTGGGAGCAGGCAATGAGCAGTTCTTC.

At least ten counts were recorded for this clonotype. V is TRBV3-1 and J is TRBJ1-6, with TRBD1 as a possible D gene (5 bases). CDR1 is LGHDT and CDR2 is YNNKEL in the germline V gene (reference sequence). The CDR3 sequence is 15 residues long. V was clipped by 5 bases and J by 7 bases, with 15 bases between them. The chain's CDR3 is CASSTVDSPNSPLHF. CDR3 nucleotide sequence: TGTGCCAGCAGCACCGTCGACAGCCCGAATTCACCCCTCCACTTT.

This rearrangement joins TRBV5-5 to TRBJ2-1; D uncertain. The germline CDR1 and CDR2 sequences are SGHKS and YYEKEE (reference sequence). V was clipped by 0 bases and J by 4 bases, with 8 bases between them. The CDR3 is made up of 14 amino acids. The CDR3 DNA sequence: TGTGCCAGCAGCTTGGTGCGGCAGTACAATGAGCAGTTCTTC. It specifies CASSLVRQYNEQFF.

Only a few counts were recorded for this clonotype. The chain couples TRBV2 to TRBJ2-3; possibly TRBD1 or TRBD2 for D (5 bases each). Germline CDR1 reads SNHLY; CDR2 reads FYNNEI. The CDR3 is 16 residues long. V lost 3 bases to trimming and J lost 2 bases, with 15 bases between them. Here the CDR3 DNA reads TGTGCCAGCAGTGACCGGGACGCAAGGTTCACAGATACGCAGTATTTT. Its translation: CASSDRDARFTDTQYF.

The gene calls are TRBV20-1 and TRBJ2-1; 10 bases are shared with TRBD2. CDR1 DFQATT and CDR2 SNEGSKA come from the germline V gene (reference sequence). The trim removed 4 bases at V and 3 bases at J, leaving 3 bases unmatched. The CDR3 contains 14 residues. For the CDR3, the DNA is TGCAGTGCTACCCTAGCGGGGGTCTACAATGAGCAGTTCTTC. It is translated as CSATLAGVYNEQFF.

The chain is built from TRBV20-1 and TRBJ2-3; 8 bases match TRBD2. Germline loops: CDR1 DFQATT, CDR2 SNEGSKA (reference sequence). Trimming cost V 2 bases and J 4 bases; bases outside gene matches: 8. The CDR3 is 15 amino acids. The CDR3 is CSARPTSVNPDTQYF. Written as DNA, the CDR3 is TGCAGTGCTAGACCGACTAGCGTAAACCCAGATACGCAGTATTTT.

This clonotype was observed at least ten times. The rearrangement joins TRBV27 to TRBJ2-2; tentative D call: TRBD2 (5 bases). Between the trimmed V and J ends, which lost 4 bases and 5 bases, there was a span of 11 bases. Germline CDR1 is MNHEY and CDR2 is SMNVEV (reference sequence). This CDR3 is built from 14 residues. The CDR3 region has the DNA TGTGCCAGCAGTTCGGAGGAGGTGACCGGGGAGCTGTTTTTT. Translating it yields CASSSEEVTGELFF.

With regard to this clonotype: The junction departs from the called germline gene at one end, perhaps through a read error. The chain is built from TRBV7-7 and TRBJ2-2; TRBD2 matches at 7 bases. CDR1 is SSHAT and CDR2 is FNYEAQ in the germline V gene (reference sequence). This CDR3 has 14 amino acids. In nucleotides, the CDR3 is TGTGCTAGCAGCCGCACTAGCGCAACCGGGGAGCTGTTTTTT. As protein: CASSRTSATGELFF.

This clonotype was found a few times. The J gene is TRBJ2-3, the V gene TRBV10-2; 9 bases are a match to TRBD2. Germline CDR1 is WSHSY and CDR2 is SAAADI. Unmatched junction bases numbered 13, after V lost 8 bases and J lost 4 bases. This CDR3 spans 16 amino acids. CDR3 amino acids: CASYENRRGGADTQYF. In DNA, the CDR3 is TGCGCCAGCTATGAGAACCGGCGGGGGGGGGCAGATACGCAGTATTTT.

This clonotype came up many times. The chain recombines TRBV4-2 with TRBJ2-5; TRBD2 matches at 10 bases. CDR3 length equals 17 residues. Germline assignment: CDR1 LGHNA and CDR2 YNFKEQ. V gave up 0 bases and J gave up 4 bases; unmatched junction bases: 8. This CDR3 reads CASSQEVSAGGVETQYF. The CDR3 DNA reads as TGTGCCAGCAGCCAAGAAGTATCAGCGGGGGGGGTAGAGACCCAGTACTTC.

V gene TRBV6-1 combines with J gene TRBJ2-3; D might be TRBD1 (6 bases). Germline loops: CDR1 MNHNS, CDR2 SASEGT. The V end was cut by 5 bases, the J end by 2 bases, with 14 bases between. The CDR3 is 15 amino acids. The chain's CDR3 is CASSLTGLHTDTQYF. As DNA, the CDR3 is TGTGCCAGCAGTCTTACAGGGTTACACACAGATACGCAGTATTTT.

This clonotype came up many times. The chain employs TRBV15 and TRBJ1-5; 9 positions agree with TRBD1. The J segment lost 4 bases and the V segment lost 1 base, leaving 5 bases of the junction unmatched. CDR1 and CDR2 from the germline V gene are LNHNV and YYDKDF (reference sequence). CDR3 length equals 16 residues. The CDR3 sequence: CATSRGVQGANQPQHF. In DNA form, the CDR3 reads TGTGCCACCAGCAGAGGAGTACAGGGGGCTAATCAGCCCCAGCATTTT.

This clonotype was counted a few times. CDR3 region: CASSPPGSYGYTF. The CDR3 bases are TGTGCCAGCAGCCCCCCGGGTAGCTATGGCTACACCTTC. This chain connects TRBV7-9 to TRBJ1-2; no clear D. Germline lookup yields CDR1 SEHNR and CDR2 FQNEAQ (reference sequence). The CDR3 runs to 13 residues. Trimming cost V 5 bases and J 4 bases, with 11 bases left between them.

In this sample, this clonotype is medium-sized. The V and J genes are TRBV5-1 and TRBJ2-1, with D perhaps TRBD1 (6 bases). CDR1 and CDR2 (germline): SGHRS, YFSETQ. CDR3 length: 14 residues. Trimming removed 0 bases from V and 2 bases from J, with 6 bases in between. CDR3 amino acids: CASSLGDTYNEQFF. DNA of the CDR3: TGCGCCAGCAGCTTGGGGGACACCTACAATGAGCAGTTCTTC.

V usage is TRBV7-8 and J usage is TRBJ2-7; TRBD1 is a possible D gene (8 bases). Germline V gives CDR1 SGHVS, CDR2 FQNEAQ. The CDR3 contains 15 residues. Trimming removed 4 bases at V and 3 bases at J, with 16 bases between. The CDR3: CASSSPDREGYEQYF. The CDR3 bases are TGTGCCAGCAGCTCCCCGGACAGGGAGGGCTACGAGCAGTACTTC.

This sequence joins TRBV7-2 and TRBJ2-3, with 7 bases identical to TRBD2. Trimming cost V 5 bases and J 0 bases; bases outside gene matches: 8. CDR3 length: 16 residues. CDR1 is SGHTA, CDR2 FQGNSA, per germline. CDR3 sequence: CASSTLAASSTDTQYF. The CDR3 DNA reads as TGTGCCAGCAGCACCCTAGCGGCCTCTAGCACAGATACGCAGTATTTT. Filled out from reference TRBV7-2 and TRBJ2-3, the complete variable domain reads GAGVSQSPSNKVTEKGKDVELRCDPISGHTALYWYRQSLGQGLEFLIYFQGNSAPDKSGLPSDRFSAERTGGSVSTLTIQRTQQEDSAVYLCASSTLAASSTDTQYFGPGTRLTVL.

This clonotype was detected many times. The CDR3 DNA reads TGTGCCAGCAGGACGCTAGCGGAACCTTCTAGCACAGATACGCAGTATTTT. Protein product: CASRTLAEPSSTDTQYF. This sequence joins TRBV2 and TRBJ2-3, with 7 bases lining up with TRBD2. The V segment lost 6 bases and the J segment 0 bases; nucleotides outside the gene matches: 12. CDR3 length: 17 residues. The V gene's germline CDR1 is SNHLY and CDR2 FYNNEI.

Judged by abundance, this clonotype is medium-sized. The chain has TRBV6-5 and TRBJ1-1; no clear D gene. Per the germline V gene, CDR1 is MNHEY and CDR2 is SVGAGI. V was shortened by 6 bases and J by 3 bases, with 11 bases between the two germline ends. The CDR3 loop spans 13 amino acids. CDR3 DNA: TGTGCCAGCAGGGGAAATCAGGACACTGAAGCTTTCTTT. It specifies CASRGNQDTEAFF.

V is TRBV29-1 and J is TRBJ2-5, with D tentatively TRBD2 (5 bases). Germline CDR1 SQVTM, CDR2 ANQGSEA. The CDR3 is 13 amino acids. Trimming removed 6 bases at V and 2 bases at J, with 13 bases between. The CDR3 region is CSVASGVQETQYF. CDR3 sequence (DNA): TGCAGCGTCGCCTCCGGGGTACAAGAGACCCAGTACTTC. The complete variable domain, with remaining parts taken from reference TRBV29-1 and TRBJ2-5, reads SAVISQKPSRDICQRGTSLTIQCQVDSQVTMMFWYRQQPGQSLTLIATANQGSEATYESGFVIDKFPISRPNLTFSTLTVSNMSPEDSSIYLCSVASGVQETQYFGPGTRLLVL.

The chain uses TRBV28 and TRBJ2-7; D is uncertain. With 6 bases removed from V and 3 bases from J, the gap between germline ends came to 6 bases. This CDR3 has 11 residues. Germline loops: CDR1 MDHEN, CDR2 SYDVKM. The CDR3, as DNA: TGTGCCAGCAGATTAAACTACGAGCAGTACTTC. Amino acid sequence: CASRLNYEQYF. Full variable domain (outside the CDR3, taken from reference TRBV28 and TRBJ2-7): DVKVTQSSRYLVKRTGEKVFLECVQDMDHENMFWYRQDPGLGLRLIYFSYDVKMKEKGDIPEGYSVSREKKERFSLILESASTNQTSMYLCASRLNYEQYFGPGTRLTVT.

The rearrangement links TRBV21-1 to TRBJ2-2. TRBV21-1 is recorded as a pseudogene. CDR3 size: 15 residues. CDR3 bases: TGTGCCAGCAGCAAAGTACACAGAAATTCCGGGGAGCTGTTTTTT. This encodes CASSKVHRNSGELFF.

This clonotype was seen ten or more times. The chain recombines TRBV4-2 with TRBJ2-5, with 13 bases fitting TRBD2. J was trimmed by 3 bases and V by 2 bases; bases with no gene match: 3. The CDR3 is 16 residues long. CDR1 is LGHNA, CDR2 YNFKEQ, per germline. The CDR3 sequence is CASSQTGTSGEETQYF. The CDR3 nucleotides read TGTGCCAGCAGCCAAACTGGGACTAGCGGGGAAGAGACCCAGTACTTC.

The CDR3 region is CASSLRFQETQYF. CDR3 coding DNA: TGTGCCAGCAGCCTTCGATTCCAAGAGACCCAGTACTTC. This chain uses TRBV7-2 with TRBJ2-5, with D unclear. Trimming left V 5 bases short and J 1 base short, with 8 bases between. This CDR3 is 13 amino acids long. The germline V gene has CDR1 SGHTA and CDR2 FQGNSA.

This clonotype turned up a few times. The CDR3 bases are TGTGCCAGCAACCCTATTAAGGGCAGTACCAATGAGCAGTTCTTC. Translating gives CASNPIKGSTNEQFF. The chain uses TRBV7-9 and TRBJ2-1; D gene unclear. Trimming took off 7 bases at V and 6 bases at J, with 19 bases between the two ends. This CDR3 has 15 residues. The germline CDR1 and CDR2 sequences are SEHNR and FQNEAQ (reference sequence).

This clonotype occurred many times. This CDR3 reads CASSQDQGIVTGELFF. For the CDR3, the DNA is TGTGCCAGCAGCCAGGATCAGGGGATAGTTACCGGGGAGCTGTTTTTT. This chain connects TRBV4-2 to TRBJ2-2; a weak D match, TRBD1 (6 bases). From germline, CDR1 is LGHNA and CDR2 YNFKEQ. The V end lost 3 bases, the J end lost 5 bases, and 16 bases lay between the germline ends. The CDR3 is 16 amino acids.

This clonotype was seen only once. V usage is TRBV20-1 and J usage is TRBJ2-5, with a tentative D call TRBD2 (6 bases). Germline CDR1 DFQATT, CDR2 SNEGSKA (reference sequence). Trimming pared 0 bases from V and 3 bases from J, leaving 14 bases between. This CDR3 is built from 15 residues. DNA for the CDR3: TGCAGTGCTAGAGATTGGGCTAGCGTGGAAGAGACCCAGTACTTC. This encodes CSARDWASVEETQYF.